These 30 T cell receptor beta chains originate from one sample sequenced in a study of T cell repertoires in cytomegalovirus infection. Their antigens remain unidentified. TCRdb ran MiXCR on the reads and lists one entry per CDR3 protein. The data contain approximately 110,000 distinct CDR3 sequences, about 32% of them singletons. Material: CD8+ T cells from cultured PBMCs, obtained from culture after CMV antigen stimulation. These receptors were collected from a human donor in good health (CMV status not recorded). Some clones in this sample may be carry-over from other donors' samples.

This clonotype was picked up a small number of times. The DNA of the CDR3 is TGCAGTGCTAACAGGGGCAATCAGCCCCAGCATTTT. Translation: CSANRGNQPQHF. The chain is built from TRBV20-1 and TRBJ1-5, with TRBD1 as a possible D gene (6 bases). CDR1 DFQATT and CDR2 SNEGSKA come from the germline V gene (reference sequence). V was cut by 4 bases and J by 2 bases, with 6 bases left in between. The CDR3 runs to 12 residues.

In this sample, this clonotype turned up a few times. The chain has TRBV28 and TRBJ1-5; a possible D gene is TRBD1 (5 bases). Trimming removed 3 bases from V and 0 bases from J, with 18 bases in between. Germline values: CDR1 MDHEN, CDR2 SYDVKM. This CDR3 is 18 amino acids long. The CDR3 sequence is CASSFSGPGTYSNQPQHF. CDR3 bases: TGTGCCAGCAGTTTTAGTGGGCCTGGGACTTATAGCAATCAGCCCCAGCATTTT.

The J gene is TRBJ2-4, the V gene TRBV6-2 or TRBV6-3; possible D gene TRBD2, 5 bases. The germline gives CDR1 MNHEY, CDR2 SVGEGT. The germline V and J ends were trimmed by 3 bases and 3 bases, with 12 bases remaining between them. CDR3 size: 15 residues. DNA of the CDR3: TGTGCCAGCAGTTATCGTGGCGAGGGCAAAAACATTCAGTACTTC. This encodes CASSYRGEGKNIQYF.

This clonotype was found a few times. The V call is TRBV12-3 or TRBV12-4, the J call TRBJ1-1; D gene uncertain. The length of the CDR3 is 12 residues. Trimming cost V 2 bases and J 7 bases, with 8 bases left between them. This CDR3 is CASSLSYVEAFF. The CDR3 bases are TGTGCCAGCAGTTTATCCTACGTTGAAGCTTTCTTT.

This clonotype has a handful of counts. V usage is TRBV27 and J usage is TRBJ2-6, with no clear D. Germline V gene lookup returns CDR1 MNHEY and CDR2 SMNVEV (reference sequence). V lost 0 bases and J lost 1, with 13 bases in between. The length of the CDR3 is 18 residues. CDR3 sequence reads: CASSLSAAYSSGANVLTF. The CDR3 DNA is TGTGCCAGCAGTTTATCGGCGGCCTATTCTTCTGGGGCCAACGTCCTGACTTTC.

The CDR3 nucleotides read TGTGCCAGCAGCCCAGGAGGGACGGCCAGGGACGAGCAGTACTTC. The encoded protein is CASSPGGTARDEQYF. The chain recombines TRBV7-9 with TRBJ2-7, with D perhaps TRBD2 (6 bases). Trimming took 5 bases from V and 5 from J, leaving 19 bases between them. Germline V gene data show CDR1 as SEHNR and CDR2 as FQNEAQ (reference sequence). The CDR3 extends over 15 amino acids.

The sample holds a few counts of this clonotype. The chain uses TRBV11-1 and TRBJ2-1; 11 bases match TRBD2. Germline CDR1 and CDR2: SGHAT and FQDESV (reference sequence). J was trimmed by 6 bases and V by 4 bases; bases with no gene match: 5. The CDR3 is 15 amino acids. The CDR3 reads CASSSASGGPNEQFF. CDR3 in DNA: TGTGCCAGCAGCTCCGCTAGCGGGGGGCCCAATGAGCAGTTCTTC.

This chain joins TRBV27 and TRBJ1-6; D unclear. The V end lost 5 bases, the J end lost 4 bases, and 9 bases lay between the germline ends. The CDR3 spans 14 residues. The germline gives CDR1 MNHEY, CDR2 SMNVEV (reference sequence). The CDR3 protein is CASSPGDYNSPLHF. Here the CDR3 DNA reads TGTGCCAGCAGTCCTGGTGATTATAATTCACCCCTCCACTTT.

This chain uses TRBV7-6 with TRBJ2-7; a weak D match, TRBD1 (7 bases). V was clipped by 5 bases and J by 6 bases, with 23 bases between them. Germline V lookup: CDR1 SGHVS, CDR2 FNYEAQ. The CDR3 is 16 amino acids. DNA for the CDR3: TGTGCCAGCAGCCCCATTGGAGGGGGCATTTTAGGCGAGCAGTACTTC. This codes for CASSPIGGGILGEQYF.

The chain recombines TRBV6-6 with TRBJ2-1; 7 bases match TRBD1. Trimming at V came to 7 bases and at J to 0 bases, leaving 6 bases not matched to a gene. The germline CDR1 and CDR2 sequences are MNHNY and SVGAGI (reference sequence). The CDR3 runs to 15 residues. Here the CDR3 reads CASIIQGNSYNEQFF. Written as DNA, the CDR3 is TGTGCCAGCATTATACAGGGGAACTCCTACAATGAGCAGTTCTTC.

The sample holds a few counts of this clonotype. The chain recombines TRBV7-2 with TRBJ1-2; 7 positions match TRBD1. The CDR3 loop spans 13 amino acids. Trimming removed 5 bases from V and 8 bases from J; junction bases left unmatched: 8. CDR1 SGHTA and CDR2 FQGNSA come from the germline V gene. CDR3 residues: CASSQTGARGYTF. CDR3 in DNA: TGTGCCAGCAGCCAAACAGGGGCTCGGGGCTACACCTTC.

The chain couples TRBV6-2 or TRBV6-3 to TRBJ2-3, with D possibly TRBD1 on 6 matching bases. The CDR3 runs 17 residues. From germline, CDR1 is MNHEY and CDR2 SVGEGT. Trimming took 2 bases from V and 2 from J, leaving 17 bases between them. CDR3 sequence reads: CASSYTRDTRSTDTQYF. CDR3 nucleotide sequence: TGTGCCAGCAGTTACACCCGGGACACCCGGTCCACAGATACGCAGTATTTT.

Only a few counts were recorded for this clonotype. The rearrangement uses TRBV7-2 and TRBJ1-6; TRBD1 matches at 10 bases. The V segment lost 5 bases and the J segment 5 bases; nucleotides outside the gene matches: 15. The CDR3 consists of 19 residues. Germline loops: CDR1 SGHTA, CDR2 FQGNSA. As DNA, the CDR3 is TGTGCCAGCAGCGGGCCGGGACAGGGGATTATTTTCGATAATTCACCCCTCCACTTT. It specifies CASSGPGQGIIFDNSPLHF.

V gene TRBV24-1 combines with J gene TRBJ2-7; possible D gene TRBD1, 5 bases. CDR1 KGHDR and CDR2 SFDVKD come from the germline V gene. CDR3 length equals 17 residues. Trimming pared 4 bases from V and 4 bases from J, leaving 22 bases between. CDR3 region: CATSDYDADLQGYEQYF. The CDR3 coding sequence is TGTGCCACCAGTGACTATGACGCAGACCTTCAGGGTTACGAGCAGTACTTC.

This chain connects TRBV13 to TRBJ1-1, with D perhaps TRBD1 (6 bases). Deletions cut 5 bases from V and 3 bases from J, with 10 bases between. There are 13 residues in the CDR3. Germline V gene sequence: CDR1 PRHDT, CDR2 FYEKMQ (reference sequence). In nucleotides, the CDR3 is TGTGCCAGCAGCCTACACAGGGACACTGAAGCTTTCTTT. This sequence encodes CASSLHRDTEAFF.

This clonotype occurred many times. The V call is TRBV7-2, the J call TRBJ2-7; D is unresolved. Trimming pared 1 base from V and 2 bases from J, leaving 3 bases between. The CDR3 is 12 amino acids. CDR1 and CDR2 from the germline V gene are SGHTA and FQGNSA. As DNA, the CDR3 is TGTGCCAGCAGCTTAGGAGCCTACGAGCAGTACTTC. Encoded protein: CASSLGAYEQYF.

In its sample, this clonotype was seen a few times. The chain is built from TRBV7-8 and TRBJ1-2; D is uncertain. The CDR3 consists of 17 residues. Germline V gives CDR1 SGHVS, CDR2 FQNEAQ. Trimming cost V 4 bases and J 4 bases, with 22 bases left between them. In DNA form, the CDR3 reads TGTGCCAGCAGCTCAACTGTCGTGGTTTCTGGTAGCTATGGCTACACCTTC. It codes for CASSSTVVVSGSYGYTF.

This clonotype was detected a few times. The V and J genes are TRBV7-9 and TRBJ2-1; D is unclear. Germline loops: CDR1 SEHNR, CDR2 FQNEAQ (reference sequence). The CDR3 extends over 12 amino acids. V gave up 3 bases and J gave up 10 bases, with 10 bases separating them. CDR3 in amino acids: CASSLGLREQFF. The CDR3 nucleotides read TGTGCCAGCAGCTTGGGTCTTCGAGAGCAGTTCTTC.

This clonotype was recorded at least ten times. The CDR3 DNA sequence: TGTGCCAGCAGCCAAGGTGGGTTGCGGTCGAACACTGAAGCTTTCTTT. It specifies CASSQGGLRSNTEAFF. J is TRBJ1-1 and V is TRBV4-2; no reliable D call. There are 16 residues in the CDR3. Looked up from germline, CDR1 is LGHNA and CDR2 is YNFKEQ. Trimming stripped 1 base from V and 1 base from J, with 13 bases between.

V usage is TRBV19 and J usage is TRBJ2-2; no clear D. The germline V gene has CDR1 LNHDA and CDR2 SQIVND (reference sequence). The V and J ends lost 2 bases and 0 bases respectively, with 7 bases between them. The CDR3 has 15 residues. This CDR3 is CASSISRANTGELFF. The CDR3 DNA follows: TGTGCCAGTAGTATATCCAGAGCGAACACCGGGGAGCTGTTTTTT.

This clonotype was found a few times. The chain combines TRBV4-3 with TRBJ1-2; 8 nucleotides line up with TRBD1. V dropped 0 bases and J dropped 2; count of bases not matched to a gene: 5. This CDR3 is 16 amino acids long. Germline assignment: CDR1 LGHNA and CDR2 YSLEER. Here the CDR3 reads CASSQEIRTGNYGYTF. CDR3 bases: TGCGCCAGCAGCCAAGAAATCCGGACAGGGAACTATGGCTACACCTTC.

This clonotype came up a few times. The V gene is TRBV7-3, the J gene TRBJ2-3; the D gene could be TRBD1 or TRBD2 (5 bases each). The CDR3 extends over 18 amino acids. With 3 bases removed from V and 3 bases from J, the gap between germline ends came to 22 bases. The germline gives CDR1 SGHTA, CDR2 FQGTGA. CDR3 DNA: TGTGCCAGCAGCTTTGATTATCGGGACGGTGACACGACAGATACGCAGTATTTT. Residues: CASSFDYRDGDTTDTQYF. The full variable domain, in which reference TRBV7-3 and TRBJ2-3 provide the parts outside the CDR3, is GAGVSQTPSNKVTEKGKYVELRCDPISGHTALYWYRQSLGQGPEFLIYFQGTGAADDSGLPNDRFFAVRPEGSVSTLKIQRTERGDSAVYLCASSFDYRDGDTTDTQYFGPGTRLTVL.

This sequence joins TRBV19 and TRBJ1-1, with 11 bases matching TRBD1. V was pared by 5 bases and J by 1 base, with 15 bases of the junction left unmatched. The germline V gene encodes CDR1 LNHDA and CDR2 SQIVND (reference sequence). The CDR3 consists of 19 residues. The CDR3 loop reads CASSSAVFGQGARNTEAFF. DNA of the CDR3: TGTGCCAGTAGTTCGGCCGTCTTTGGACAGGGGGCGAGGAACACTGAAGCTTTCTTT.

This clonotype has a handful of counts. This chain uses TRBV6-2 or TRBV6-3 with TRBJ2-1, with 10 bases identical to TRBD2. J gave up 6 bases and V 2 bases, and 7 bases lay outside the gene matches. The CDR3 consists of 16 residues. CDR1 is MNHEY and CDR2 is SVGEGT in the germline V gene. This chain's CDR3 is CASSYLSGGAGNEQFF. The CDR3 DNA reads as TGTGCCAGCAGTTACCTGAGCGGGGGGGCGGGCAATGAGCAGTTCTTC.

This clonotype was picked up many times. The rearrangement links TRBV29-1 to TRBJ2-2; 9 bases line up with TRBD1. CDR3 size: 14 residues. Germline V gives CDR1 SQVTM, CDR2 ANQGSEA. Unmatched junction bases numbered 3, after V lost 3 bases and J lost 4 bases. DNA for the CDR3: TGCAGCGTTGAGGGACAGGGACGCACCGGGGAGCTGTTTTTT. Translated, it gives CSVEGQGRTGELFF.

This clonotype has a handful of counts. The rearrangement joins TRBV28 to TRBJ2-1, with D maybe TRBD2 (5 bases). The CDR3 is made up of 14 amino acids. Trimming removed 1 base at V and 6 bases at J, with 10 bases between. Germline V CDR1 and CDR2: MDHEN, SYDVKM. This CDR3 is CASSLSTSFNEQFF. CDR3 nucleotide sequence: TGTGCCAGCAGTTTATCCACTAGTTTCAATGAGCAGTTCTTC.

This chain links TRBV6-6 with TRBJ2-2, with D possibly matching TRBD1 (5 bases). The CDR3 runs 14 residues. The germline V gene encodes CDR1 MNHNY and CDR2 SVGAGI (reference sequence). Between the trimmed V and J ends, which lost 3 bases and 7 bases, there was a span of 12 bases. The CDR3 loop reads CASSYGAGYGELFF. For the CDR3, the DNA is TGTGCCAGCAGTTATGGGGCAGGGTACGGGGAGCTGTTTTTT.

This clonotype has more than one count but fewer than ten. The chain joins TRBV6-2 or TRBV6-3 to TRBJ2-1; D may be TRBD2 (6 bases). V was clipped by 6 bases and J by 8 bases, with 20 bases between them. Germline assignment: CDR1 MNHEY and CDR2 SVGEGT. The CDR3 has 15 residues. CDR3 nucleotide sequence: TGTGCCAGCAGCCCGGGACTTCCCTTGTGGGATGAGCAGTTCTTC. Its protein product is CASSPGLPLWDEQFF.

This clonotype was counted between two and nine times. The genes are TRBV5-4 and TRBJ2-5; 13 nucleotides line up with TRBD2. The germline V gene has CDR1 SGHNT and CDR2 YYREEE (reference sequence). V dropped 4 bases and J dropped 7; count of bases not matched to a gene: 13. This CDR3 is 17 amino acids long. CDR3 amino acids: CASSEPPGLAGVGTQYF. CDR3 DNA: TGTGCCAGCAGCGAACCGCCCGGACTAGCGGGGGTTGGGACCCAGTACTTC.

This clonotype came up a few times. The chain combines TRBV6-5 with TRBJ1-6; maybe TRBD1 (5 bases). This CDR3 contains 15 residues. Trimming shortened V by 3 bases and J by 10 bases, and 16 bases separated the two germline ends. Germline V lookup: CDR1 MNHEY, CDR2 SVGAGI. The CDR3, as DNA: TGTGCCAGCAGTTATGAAACAGGAGGGGTCTCACCCCTCCACTTT. Protein product: CASSYETGGVSPLHF.